Sequencing of this T cell receptor (beta chain) was carried out in a study of somatic mutations in cytotoxic T cells in rheumatoid arthritis. Overall study context: Patients gave 30 ml EDTA peripheral blood immediately after diagnosis, prior to starting treatment.

Findings and limits, study-wide: Rheumatoid arthritis patients showed CD8+ clonality increasing with age, unlike healthy controls. CD8+ T cells showed clonality that did not differ significantly between patients with rheumatoid arthritis and age-matched healthy controls. Per patient, the largest CD8+ clone was found to exceed 20% of CD8+ cells in about an eighth of the roughly 60 cases.

Comments on this clone: Its cognate antigen is unknown.

Libraries were prepared by immunoSEQ multiplex PCR; TCRdb keeps only in-frame clonotypes and omits some of them. The repertoire holds over 2,500 clones, 65% to 85% seen once, with roughly 14% in the top ten. Trimming left V 1 base short and J 1 base short, with 8 bases between. Per the germline V gene, CDR1 is SQVTM and CDR2 is ANQGSEA. The CDR3 sequence is 13 residues long. This TCR was sampled from a woman between 50 and 59 years old with rheumatoid arthritis. The rearrangement joins TRBV29-1 to TRBJ2-7; D remains unclear. Specimen: CD8+ T cells sorted from blood. DNA for the CDR3: TGCAGCGTTGAAGGTAGTAGTTCCTACGAGCAGTACTTC. Translation gives CSVEGSSSYEQYF.